This T cell receptor beta chain was captured in a study of blood T cell repertoires in COVID-19. As for the study in general: Acute-phase and convalescent COVID-19 samples originated in the United States, Italy and Spain. PBMCs, B-cell-depleted T cells, or T cells provided the cDNA or gDNA that made up the material.

Original methodology: Amplification of reference gene primers was used by the study to estimate nucleated cell counts. Sequenced by immunoSEQ multiplex PCR; TCRdb stores in-frame clones only, minus some. V and J calls and clone size are copied from that table; D and trimming were computed from the DNA. The repertoire consists of some 280,000 clones, with about 88% occurring once and the leading ten covering about an eighth. Sample: peripheral blood. The TCR comes from a woman in her sixties with acute or convalescent COVID-19.

The CDR3 coding sequence is TGTGCCACCAGTGACCATAGCGGGAGCTCCTACAATGAGCAGTTCTTC. It encodes CATSDHSGSSYNEQFF. The V and J genes are TRBV24-1 and TRBJ2-1; 9 nucleotides match TRBD2. V was clipped by 4 bases and J by 0 bases; unmatched bases: 3. Per the germline V gene, CDR1 is KGHDR and CDR2 is SFDVKD. The CDR3 has 16 amino acids.